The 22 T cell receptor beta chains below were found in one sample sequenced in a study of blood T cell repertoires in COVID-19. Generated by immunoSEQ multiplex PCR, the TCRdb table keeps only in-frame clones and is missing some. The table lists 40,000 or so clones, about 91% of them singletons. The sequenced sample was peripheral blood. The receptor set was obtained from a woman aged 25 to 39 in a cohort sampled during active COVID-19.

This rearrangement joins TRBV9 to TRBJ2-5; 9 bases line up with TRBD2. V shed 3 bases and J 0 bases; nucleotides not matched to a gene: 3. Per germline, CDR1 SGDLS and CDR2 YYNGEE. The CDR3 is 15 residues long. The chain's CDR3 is CASSELAGHQETQYF. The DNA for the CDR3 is TGTGCCAGCAGCGAACTAGCGGGCCACCAAGAGACCCAGTACTTC.

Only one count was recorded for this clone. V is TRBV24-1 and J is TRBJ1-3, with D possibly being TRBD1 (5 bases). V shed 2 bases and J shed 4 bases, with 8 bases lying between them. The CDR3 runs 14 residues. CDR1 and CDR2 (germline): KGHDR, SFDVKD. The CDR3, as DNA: TGTGCCACCAGTGATTCGACAGCCGGAAACACCATATATTTT. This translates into CATSDSTAGNTIYF.

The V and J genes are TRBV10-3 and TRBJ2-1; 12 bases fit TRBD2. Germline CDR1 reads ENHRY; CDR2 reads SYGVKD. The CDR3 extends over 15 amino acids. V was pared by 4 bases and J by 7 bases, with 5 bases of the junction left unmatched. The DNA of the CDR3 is TGTGCCATCAGTGTGACTAGCGGGAGTTATAATGAGCAGTTCTTC. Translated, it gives CAISVTSGSYNEQFF.

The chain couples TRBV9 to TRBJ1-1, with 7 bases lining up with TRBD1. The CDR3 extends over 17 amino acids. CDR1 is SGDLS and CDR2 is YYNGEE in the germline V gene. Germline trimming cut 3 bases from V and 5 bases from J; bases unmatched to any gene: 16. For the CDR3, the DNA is TGTGCCAGCAGCGCGTCCGGGACAGTTCTGGGAGGAACTGAAGCTTTCTTT. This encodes CASSASGTVLGGTEAFF.

In DNA form, the CDR3 reads TGTGCCACCCCTCGGGTACTTTCCTACAATGAGCAGTTCTTC. It yields the protein CATPRVLSYNEQFF. The chain employs TRBV6-7 and TRBJ2-1; D is unclear. TRBV6-7 is an ORF; its function is uncertain. This CDR3 contains 14 residues. V was clipped by 10 bases and J by 1 base, with 14 bases between them.

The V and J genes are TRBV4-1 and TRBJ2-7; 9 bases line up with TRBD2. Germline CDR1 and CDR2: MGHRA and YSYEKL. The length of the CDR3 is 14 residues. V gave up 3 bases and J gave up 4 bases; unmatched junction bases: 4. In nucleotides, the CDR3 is TGCGCCAGCAGCCACCTAGCGGGACCTTACGAGCAGTACTTC. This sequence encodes CASSHLAGPYEQYF.

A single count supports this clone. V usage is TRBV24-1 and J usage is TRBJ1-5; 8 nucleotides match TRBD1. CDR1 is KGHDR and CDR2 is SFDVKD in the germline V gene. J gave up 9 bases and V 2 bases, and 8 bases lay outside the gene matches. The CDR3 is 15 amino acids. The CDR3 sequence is CATSDSRTGTLPQHF. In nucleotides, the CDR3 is TGTGCCACCAGTGATTCCCGGACAGGGACGTTGCCCCAGCATTTT.

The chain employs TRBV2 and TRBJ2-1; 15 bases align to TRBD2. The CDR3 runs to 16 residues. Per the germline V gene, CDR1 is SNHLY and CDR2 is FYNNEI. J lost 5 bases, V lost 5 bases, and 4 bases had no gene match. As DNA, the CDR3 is TGTGCCAGCAGTCGGACTAGCGGGAGGGGAGACAATGAGCAGTTCTTC. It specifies CASSRTSGRGDNEQFF.

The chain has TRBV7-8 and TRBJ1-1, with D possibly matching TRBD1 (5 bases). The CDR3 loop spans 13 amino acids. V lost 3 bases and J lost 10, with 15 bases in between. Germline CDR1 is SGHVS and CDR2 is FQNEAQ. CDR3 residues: CASSLPTVTGAFF. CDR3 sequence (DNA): TGTGCCAGCAGCTTGCCGACAGTCACCGGAGCTTTCTTT.

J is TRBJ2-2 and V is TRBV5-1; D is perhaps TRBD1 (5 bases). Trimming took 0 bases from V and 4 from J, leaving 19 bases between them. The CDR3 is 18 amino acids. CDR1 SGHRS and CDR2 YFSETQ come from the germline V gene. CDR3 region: CASSLALRDGASTGELFF. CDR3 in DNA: TGCGCCAGCAGCTTGGCCCTCCGTGATGGGGCTAGCACCGGGGAGCTGTTTTTT.

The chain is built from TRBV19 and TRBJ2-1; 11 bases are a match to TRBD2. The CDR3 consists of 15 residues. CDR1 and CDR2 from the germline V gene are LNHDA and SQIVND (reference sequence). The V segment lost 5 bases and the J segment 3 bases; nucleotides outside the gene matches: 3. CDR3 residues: CASSRLAGNYNEQFF. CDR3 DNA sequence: TGTGCCAGTAGTCGACTAGCGGGAAACTACAATGAGCAGTTCTTC.

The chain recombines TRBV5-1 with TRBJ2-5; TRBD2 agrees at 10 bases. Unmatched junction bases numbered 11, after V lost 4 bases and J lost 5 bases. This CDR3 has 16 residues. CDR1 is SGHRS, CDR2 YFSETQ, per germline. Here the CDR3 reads CASSPRLAGVVETQYF. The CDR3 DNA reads TGCGCCAGCAGCCCTAGGCTAGCGGGAGTGGTGGAGACCCAGTACTTC.

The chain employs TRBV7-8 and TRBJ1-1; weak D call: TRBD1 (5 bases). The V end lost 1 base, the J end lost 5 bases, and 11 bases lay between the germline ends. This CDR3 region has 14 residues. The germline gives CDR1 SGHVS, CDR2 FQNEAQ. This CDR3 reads CASSLVSGETEAFF. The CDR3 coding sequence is TGTGCCAGCAGCTTAGTGTCGGGGGAGACTGAAGCTTTCTTT.

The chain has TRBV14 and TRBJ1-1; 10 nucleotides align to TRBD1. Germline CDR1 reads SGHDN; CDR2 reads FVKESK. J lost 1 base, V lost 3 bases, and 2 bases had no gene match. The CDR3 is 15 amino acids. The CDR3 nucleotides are TGTGCCAGCAGCCAGGGACAGGGGAAGAACACTGAAGCTTTCTTT. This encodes CASSQGQGKNTEAFF.

Here the CDR3 DNA reads TGTGCCAGTAGTGCCTGGACAGACCGCAATGAGCAGTTCTTC. It codes for CASSAWTDRNEQFF. V gene TRBV19 combines with J gene TRBJ2-1; D is possibly TRBD1 (6 bases). This CDR3 region has 14 residues. Trimming left V 5 bases short and J 6 bases short, with 14 bases between. Germline CDR1 reads LNHDA; CDR2 reads SQIVND (reference sequence).

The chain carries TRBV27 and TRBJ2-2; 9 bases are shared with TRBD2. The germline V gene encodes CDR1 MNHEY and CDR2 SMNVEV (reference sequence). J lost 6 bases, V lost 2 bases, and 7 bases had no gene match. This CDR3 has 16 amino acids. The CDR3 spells CASSLEASGISGELFF. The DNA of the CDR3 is TGTGCCAGCAGTTTAGAGGCTAGCGGGATTTCCGGGGAGCTGTTTTTT.

DNA for the CDR3: TGTGCCAGCAGCTCCTTGGTCAGTGAGCAGTTCTTC. Its translation is CASSSLVSEQFF. The V call is TRBV6-6, the J call TRBJ2-1; D not certain. Germline loops: CDR1 MNHNY, CDR2 SVGAGI (reference sequence). Trimming stripped 6 bases from V and 9 bases from J, with 12 bases between. The CDR3 is 12 amino acids.

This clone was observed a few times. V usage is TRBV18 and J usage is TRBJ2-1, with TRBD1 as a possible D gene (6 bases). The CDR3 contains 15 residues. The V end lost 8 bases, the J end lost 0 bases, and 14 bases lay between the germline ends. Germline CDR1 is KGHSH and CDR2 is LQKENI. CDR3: CASRGQTLSYNEQFF. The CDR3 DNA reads TGTGCCAGCCGCGGACAGACCCTCTCCTACAATGAGCAGTTCTTC.

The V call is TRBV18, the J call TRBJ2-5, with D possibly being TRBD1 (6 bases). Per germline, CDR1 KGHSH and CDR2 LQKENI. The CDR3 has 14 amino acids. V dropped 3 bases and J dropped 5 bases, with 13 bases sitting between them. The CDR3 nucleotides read TGTGCCAGCTCACCCTTACAGGGCGGGGAGACCCAGTACTTC. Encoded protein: CASSPLQGGETQYF.

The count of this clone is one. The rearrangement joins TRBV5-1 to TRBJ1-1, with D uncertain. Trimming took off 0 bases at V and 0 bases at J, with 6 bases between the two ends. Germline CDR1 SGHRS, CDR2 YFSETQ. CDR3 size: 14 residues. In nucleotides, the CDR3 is TGCGCCAGCAGCTTGGGGCAGATGAACACTGAAGCTTTCTTT. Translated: CASSLGQMNTEAFF.

CDR3 coding DNA: TGTGCCAGCAGCCAAGAGTTCTTGCCTAGCGGGAGAGGTATCGGGTTTGGGGAGCAGTTCTTC. Amino acid sequence: CASSQEFLPSGRGIGFGEQFF. V and J are TRBV3-1 (or the pseudogene TRBV3-2) and TRBJ2-1; 10 nucleotides match TRBD2. This CDR3 spans 21 amino acids. The V gene end was trimmed by 0 bases and the J gene end by 10 bases; junction bases not matched to a gene: 24. The germline V gene has CDR1 LGHDT and CDR2 YNNKEL (reference sequence).

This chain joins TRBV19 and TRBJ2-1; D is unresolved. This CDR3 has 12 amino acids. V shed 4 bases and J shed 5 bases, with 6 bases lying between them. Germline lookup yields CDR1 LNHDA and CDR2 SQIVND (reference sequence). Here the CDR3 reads CASSTNNNEQFF. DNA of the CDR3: TGTGCCAGTAGTACCAACAACAATGAGCAGTTCTTC.